These T cell receptor beta chains were read from a single sample in a study of cytomegalovirus exposure and HLA in healthy donors. Sequencing used immunoSEQ multiplex PCR; TCRdb keeps in-frame clones, though not all of them. This sample has 130,000 or so clones, with approximately 65% found just once. The sequencing input was PBMCs. The receptors derive from a woman in her sixties in good health and CMV-seronegative. Each CDR3 is given with its conserved first and last residue. The D gene is left open where the match is weak. Size tells how often a clone was seen (once, few, many) or the class of an expanded clone, and some rows leave it out.

clone size	V gene	J gene	D gene	CDR3 DNA	CDR3 protein
-	TRBV27	TRBJ2-7	TRBD2	TGTGCCAGCAGAAGTAGCGGGAGGGGCGAGCAGTACTTC	CASRSSGRGEQYF
-	TRBV10-3	TRBJ2-5	TRBD2	TGTGCCATCAGTGACCCCGGACTAGCGGGGGGGGAGACCCAGTACTTC	CAISDPGLAGGETQYF
-	TRBV6-7	TRBJ2-7	TRBD2	TGTGCCAGCTCCGGCCAGGAAGGGACTAGCGCCAAGTATACCTACGAGCAGTACTTC	CASSGQEGTSAKYTYEQYF
-	TRBV7-3	TRBJ2-1	-	TGTGCCAGCAGCCAGGGTGCGGGGTCCCAACCCAATGAGCAGTTCTTC	CASSQGAGSQPNEQFF
few	TRBV6-1	TRBJ2-7	TRBD2	TGTGCCAGCCGGACTAGCGGACGGGACGAGCAGTACTTC	CASRTSGRDEQYF
-	TRBV6-6	TRBJ1-1	TRBD1	TGTGCCAGCAGTTCGACAGGGGAGGGGACTGAAGCTTTCTTT	CASSSTGEGTEAFF
-	TRBV19	TRBJ2-1	TRBD2	TGTGCCAGTAGTGTCCTCGGGGGGACTAGCGTCAATGAGCAGTTCTTC	CASSVLGGTSVNEQFF
-	TRBV5-4	TRBJ2-1	-	TGTGCCAGCAGCCCCACAGGAGGGAAAAGCTCCTACAATGAGCAGTTCTTC	CASSPTGGKSSYNEQFF
-	TRBV10-3	TRBJ2-7	-	TGTGCCATCAGTGCGGAGGACGGATCCACTTCCTACGAGCAGTACTTC	CAISAEDGSTSYEQYF
-	TRBV6-5	TRBJ1-6	TRBD1	TGTGCCAGCAGTTACTTACAGGGGGCAGGTTCACCCCTCCACTTT	CASSYLQGAGSPLHF
-	TRBV13	TRBJ2-7	TRBD1	TGTGCCAGCAGCTTAGCTGGGACAGGGATCGGCTACGAGCAGTACTTC	CASSLAGTGIGYEQYF
-	TRBV7-7	TRBJ2-7	TRBD2	TGTGCCAGCAGCCCAGGGCGGACTAGAGGCGGGGAGCAGTACTTC	CASSPGRTRGGEQYF
-	TRBV4-1	TRBJ2-5	-	TGCGCCAGCAGCCAAGAACCTCCGGGACAGGCGCGGGAGCAGTACTTC	CASSQEPPGQAREQYF
few	TRBV5-8	TRBJ1-1	-	TGTGCCAGCAGCTTCCGCCAGGGTCCTGAAGCTTTCTTT	CASSFRQGPEAFF
-	TRBV9	TRBJ2-1	TRBD2	TGTGCCAGCAGCCCCTGGGGGGGTGAGCAGTTCTTC	CASSPWGGEQFF
-	TRBV29-1	TRBJ2-7	TRBD1	TGCAGCGTGGGACAGCTTCCCTCCTACGAGCAGTACTTC	CSVGQLPSYEQYF
-	TRBV4-3	TRBJ2-3	TRBD1	TGCGCCAGCAGCCTCGACAGGGCAGATACGCAGTATTTT	CASSLDRADTQYF
few	TRBV7-9	TRBJ1-2	TRBD1	TGTGCCAGCAGCTCCCTCCACAGGGGTCTTGCCCCTAACTATGGCTACACCTTC	CASSSLHRGLAPNYGYTF
once	TRBV7-7	TRBJ2-3	-	TGTGCCAGCAGCCTGGGGCCAATGGAAACGCAGTATTTT	CASSLGPMETQYF
-	TRBV4-3	TRBJ2-3	-	TGCGCCAGCAGCCAGCAAGGGCAGGGTATAGATATGCAGTATTTT	CASSQQGQGIDMQYF
-	TRBV7-8	TRBJ2-7	-	TGTGCCAGCAGCGCCAGCTCCTACGAGCAGTACTTC	CASSASSYEQYF
-	TRBV5-1	TRBJ1-6	TRBD1	TGCGCCAGCAGCTTGGGGGGGGCAGGGGGCCTAACATCTTCACCCCTCCACTTT	CASSLGGAGGLTSSPLHF
-	TRBV6-1	TRBJ1-2	TRBD1	TGTGCCAGCACCAGACAGGGTCCGGTAAACTATGGCTACACCTTC	CASTRQGPVNYGYTF
-	TRBV19	TRBJ2-7	TRBD2	TGTGCCAGCGGGAGGTCAAGCTCCTACGAGCAGTACTTC	CASGRSSSYEQYF
-	TRBV5-1	TRBJ1-1	TRBD1	TGCGCCAGCAGCGACCGGGACAGGACCCTTAGGGCTGAAGCTTTCTTT	CASSDRDRTLRAEAFF
-	TRBV5-1	TRBJ1-3	TRBD1	TGCGCCAGCAGCTTGGTGTCACAGGGGGCCCACTCTGGAAACACCATATATTTT	CASSLVSQGAHSGNTIYF
few	TRBV28	TRBJ1-4	-	TGTGCCAGCAGTTTATTGTCCGGGGGGGATGAAAAACTGTTTTTT	CASSLLSGGDEKLFF
-	TRBV6-5	TRBJ1-2	TRBD1	TGTGCCAGCAGTTCACAGGGGAACTATGGCTACACCTTC	CASSSQGNYGYTF
-	TRBV5-4	TRBJ2-3	TRBD2	TGTGCCAGCAGTCTAGGACTAGTGCCAGATACGCAGTATTTT	CASSLGLVPDTQYF
-	TRBV2	TRBJ2-2	TRBD2	TGTGCCAGCAGAGAAGCGGGGGGGCAGGGCGGGGAGCTGTTTTTT	CASREAGGQGGELFF
-	TRBV5-4	TRBJ1-2	TRBD1	TGTGCCAGCAGCTTGCAGGGGGGAGGCTATGGCTACACCTTC	CASSLQGGGYGYTF
-	TRBV9	TRBJ2-1	-	TGTGCCAGCAGCCTCAGGGAAAATGAGCAGTTCTTC	CASSLRENEQFF
-	TRBV27	TRBJ1-2	-	TGTGCCAGCAGCACAGGCCACTTGGGGGGCTACACCTTC	CASSTGHLGGYTF
-	TRBV9	TRBJ2-6	-	TGTGCCAGCAGCGCAACATACAGGGTTACTGCCTCTGGGGCCAACGTCCTGACTTTC	CASSATYRVTASGANVLTF
-	TRBV5-6	TRBJ2-3	-	TGTGCCAGCATCATAGGGGGAACCACAGATACGCAGTATTTT	CASIIGGTTDTQYF
-	TRBV7-2	TRBJ2-5	-	TGTGCCAGCAGCCGTGGGACTCTGGAGACCCAGTACTTC	CASSRGTLETQYF
-	TRBV7-9	TRBJ2-7	TRBD1	TGTGCCAGCAGCGTCGGACAGGGAGGCTACGAGCAGTACTTC	CASSVGQGGYEQYF
-	TRBV19	TRBJ2-2	TRBD2	TGTGCCAGTAGTCCGTCTAGCGGAGGGAACACCGGGGAGCTGTTTTTT	CASSPSSGGNTGELFF
-	TRBV7-6	TRBJ2-3	-	TGTGCCAGCAGCCCAGTGGGGGGGGGCCTGACAGATACGCAGTATTTT	CASSPVGGGLTDTQYF
-	TRBV29-1	TRBJ2-7	-	TGCAGCGTCTCCCGCGGTTCTTCCTACGAGCAGTACTTC	CSVSRGSSYEQYF
-	TRBV6-1	TRBJ1-4	-	TGTGCCAGCAGTATGCGGGAGGGGAATGAAAAACTGTTTTTT	CASSMREGNEKLFF
-	TRBV28	TRBJ2-7	TRBD1	TGTGCCAGCAGTCCTCCGACAGGGGTAAGGACCGAGCAGTACTTC	CASSPPTGVRTEQYF
-	TRBV6-1	TRBJ2-7	TRBD2	TGTGCCAGCATTCTAGCGGGGGGATACGAGCAGTACTTC	CASILAGGYEQYF
-	TRBV6-6	TRBJ2-7	-	TGTGCCAGCAGCCCCCCGCAGGTCGAATTATACGAGCAGTACTTC	CASSPPQVELYEQYF
few	TRBV9	TRBJ1-1	-	TGTGCCAGCAGCGTAGCGGGTATGAACACTGAAGCTTTCTTT	CASSVAGMNTEAFF
-	TRBV2	TRBJ1-4	-	TGTGCCAGCAAGGGGGGGCAGGGTGAAAAACTGTTTTTT	CASKGGQGEKLFF
few	TRBV5-1	TRBJ1-6	-	TGCGCCAGCAGCTTGGGGTCCCTGGGGACTAGGTCACCCCTCCACTTT	CASSLGSLGTRSPLHF
few	TRBV5-6	TRBJ2-7	TRBD2	TGTGCCAGCAGCCAAGGACTAGCGGGAGGAGCTTGGGAGCAGTACTTC	CASSQGLAGGAWEQYF
-	TRBV9	TRBJ2-2	-	TGTGCCAGCAGCGTAGGCCCAGCGGGCGGTACCGGGGAGCTGTTTTTT	CASSVGPAGGTGELFF
few	TRBV9	TRBJ2-5	TRBD2	TGTGCCAGCAGTCCAGCGGGAGGGCCGGAGACCCAGTACTTC	CASSPAGGPETQYF
-	TRBV9	TRBJ2-1	-	TGTGCCAGCAGCGTAGGGGGGCGGGGGAGGTCTAATGAGCAGTTCTTC	CASSVGGRGRSNEQFF
-	TRBV5-1	TRBJ2-3	-	TGCGCCAGCAGCTCAGGACAGATCACAGATACGCAGTATTTT	CASSSGQITDTQYF
-	TRBV19	TRBJ1-2	TRBD1	TGTGCCAGTAGTATAGGGGACAGGGACTATGGCTACACCTTC	CASSIGDRDYGYTF